This T cell receptor (beta chain) originates from a study of T cell repertoires in cytomegalovirus infection. About the study: Recently identified HLA-C-restricted and well-studied HLA-B-restricted CMV epitopes were used. It was the public TCR beta signatures that indicated both CMV infection and matching HLA type.

Deletions cut 6 bases from V and 5 bases from J, with 11 bases between. Per the germline V gene, CDR1 is SGHRS and CDR2 is YFSETQ. The CDR3 sequence is 12 residues long. Comment on this clonotype: Its target is unknown.

Whole-study results and caveats: The ex vivo response showed dominance by HLA-C-restricted CMV-specific TCR beta clonotypes.

One entry per CDR3 protein results from TCRdb running MiXCR on the reads. The sample shows about a million distinct CDR3 sequences, approximately 31% of them seen only once. This receptor was taken from a human donor in good health (CMV status not recorded). Some clones in this sample may be carry-over from other donors' samples. The rearrangement joins TRBV5-1 to TRBJ1-1; possibly TRBD1 for D (6 bases). The input for sequencing was cultured CD8+ T cells from PBMCs, taken from culture after CMV antigen stimulation. The CDR3 sequence is CASTGGLTEAFF. The CDR3 DNA sequence: TGCGCCAGCACGGGGGGGCTTACTGAAGCTTTCTTT.